This is a list of T cell receptor beta chains from one sample in a study of regulatory T cells in long-lasting Graves disease. TCRdb re-analysed the multiplex PCR reads in MiXCR, keeping a single row per CDR3 protein. The table has 550,000 to 600,000 distinct CDR3 sequences, approximately 16% seen once. These same data were also listed under a study on T cells in Graves' hyperthyroidism and ophthalmopathy.

This specimen was peripheral blood mononuclear cells (PBMCs), taken at new diagnosis, from a patient treated with antithyroid drugs. The origin of the receptors is a young man with Graves disease. The CDR3 runs from the conserved cysteine through the conserved F or W. The order of the fields is V gene, J gene, clone size, D gene, CDR3 DNA, CDR3 protein. D genes are given only for firm matches. Size is stated for part of the rows, as once, few or many counts, or as a class when the clone is expanded.

TRBV7-9	TRBJ2-7	NA	NA	TGTGCCAGCACCCTGAGCCAGGGCAGGGTATACGAGCAGTACTTC	CASTLSQGRVYEQYF
TRBV20-1	TRBJ2-1	NA	NA	TGCAGTGCTAGAGGGCCGCGGGTTTCCTCCTACAATGAGCAGTTCTTC	CSARGPRVSSYNEQFF
TRBV30	TRBJ1-1	many	NA	TGTGCCTGGAGTGTCCGACACCGAAACACTGAAGCTTTCTTT	CAWSVRHRNTEAFF
TRBV11-1	TRBJ1-6	NA	NA	TGTGCCAGCAGCCGAAACAGGGCAGTTGGGGATTCACCCCTCCACTTT	CASSRNRAVGDSPLHF
TRBV27	TRBJ1-4	NA	TRBD1	TGTGCCAGCAGTCCCCGTATCCCGGGACAGGGTAACGAAAAACTGTTTTTT	CASSPRIPGQGNEKLFF
TRBV9	TRBJ1-1	NA	NA	TGTGCCAGCAGCCCCGAAGGTGCAGGGACTGAAGCTTTCTTT	CASSPEGAGTEAFF
TRBV2	TRBJ2-3	many	NA	TGTGCCAGCGGAGGGGGGGGAGATACGCAGTATTTT	CASGGGGDTQYF
TRBV28	TRBJ1-5	many	NA	TGTGCCAGCAGTTTACCAGGACCGCCCCAGCATTTT	CASSLPGPPQHF
TRBV6-1	TRBJ2-7	many	NA	TGTGCCAGCACCGCCGGACACCCCTACGAGCAGTACTTC	CASTAGHPYEQYF
TRBV12-3/TRBV12-4	TRBJ2-7	many	NA	TGTGCCAGCAGTGACGGGACACCCTACGAGCAGTACTTC	CASSDGTPYEQYF
TRBV5-6	TRBJ2-5	NA	NA	TGTGCCAGCAGCTTGGGTAGCCGCGAAGAGACCCAGTACTTC	CASSLGSREETQYF
TRBV29-1	TRBJ1-4	many	TRBD1	TGCAGCGTTGGGACAGGGGAAAAACTGTTTTTT	CSVGTGEKLFF